Presented here are 3 T cell receptor beta chains from one specimen sequenced in a study of blood T cells in healthy people across ages. Alongside a J-beta primer mix, a sample-barcoded 5' primer served in a second PCR lasting about 7 to 12 cycles. Via MiXCR, TCRdb re-called the 5' RACE reads, giving one row per CDR3 protein. The sample consists of about 1.6 million distinct CDR3 sequences, about 31% of them appearing once. The sequenced material came from blood. All receptors come from a woman aged 25-40 years in good health.

V gene TRBV7-9 combines with J gene TRBJ1-2; possibly TRBD1 for D (6 bases). Germline CDR1 is SEHNR and CDR2 is FQNEAQ (reference sequence). V lost 0 bases and J 3 bases, leaving 14 bases between the germline ends. This CDR3 has 16 amino acids. Here the CDR3 DNA reads TGTGCCAGCAGCTTAGCGCGTTTCGGGGGCGACTATGGCTACACCTTC. Protein: CASSLARFGGDYGYTF.

This clonotype was detected only a few times. The rearrangement joins TRBV27 to TRBJ2-1, with 7 bases fitting TRBD2. Germline loops: CDR1 MNHEY, CDR2 SMNVEV (reference sequence). CDR3 length equals 19 residues. J gave up 2 bases and V 0 bases, and 13 bases lay outside the gene matches. The CDR3 spells CASSLSSGGASGAYNEQFF. Here the CDR3 DNA reads TGTGCCAGCAGTTTATCGTCTGGTGGGGCTAGCGGAGCCTACAATGAGCAGTTCTTC.

Note on this clonotype: A much larger clone differs by one base, so this may be a read error. J is TRBJ2-5 and V is TRBV4-1; maybe TRBD2 (5 bases). The J call may be faulty, since TRBJ2-7 better matches the DNA end. CDR1 and CDR2 from the germline V gene are MGHRA and YSYEKL. CDR3 length equals 14 residues. Here the CDR3 reads CASSQDGERYEQYF. The CDR3 DNA is TGCGCCAGCAGCCAAGACGGGGAGAGGTACGAGCAGTACTTC.